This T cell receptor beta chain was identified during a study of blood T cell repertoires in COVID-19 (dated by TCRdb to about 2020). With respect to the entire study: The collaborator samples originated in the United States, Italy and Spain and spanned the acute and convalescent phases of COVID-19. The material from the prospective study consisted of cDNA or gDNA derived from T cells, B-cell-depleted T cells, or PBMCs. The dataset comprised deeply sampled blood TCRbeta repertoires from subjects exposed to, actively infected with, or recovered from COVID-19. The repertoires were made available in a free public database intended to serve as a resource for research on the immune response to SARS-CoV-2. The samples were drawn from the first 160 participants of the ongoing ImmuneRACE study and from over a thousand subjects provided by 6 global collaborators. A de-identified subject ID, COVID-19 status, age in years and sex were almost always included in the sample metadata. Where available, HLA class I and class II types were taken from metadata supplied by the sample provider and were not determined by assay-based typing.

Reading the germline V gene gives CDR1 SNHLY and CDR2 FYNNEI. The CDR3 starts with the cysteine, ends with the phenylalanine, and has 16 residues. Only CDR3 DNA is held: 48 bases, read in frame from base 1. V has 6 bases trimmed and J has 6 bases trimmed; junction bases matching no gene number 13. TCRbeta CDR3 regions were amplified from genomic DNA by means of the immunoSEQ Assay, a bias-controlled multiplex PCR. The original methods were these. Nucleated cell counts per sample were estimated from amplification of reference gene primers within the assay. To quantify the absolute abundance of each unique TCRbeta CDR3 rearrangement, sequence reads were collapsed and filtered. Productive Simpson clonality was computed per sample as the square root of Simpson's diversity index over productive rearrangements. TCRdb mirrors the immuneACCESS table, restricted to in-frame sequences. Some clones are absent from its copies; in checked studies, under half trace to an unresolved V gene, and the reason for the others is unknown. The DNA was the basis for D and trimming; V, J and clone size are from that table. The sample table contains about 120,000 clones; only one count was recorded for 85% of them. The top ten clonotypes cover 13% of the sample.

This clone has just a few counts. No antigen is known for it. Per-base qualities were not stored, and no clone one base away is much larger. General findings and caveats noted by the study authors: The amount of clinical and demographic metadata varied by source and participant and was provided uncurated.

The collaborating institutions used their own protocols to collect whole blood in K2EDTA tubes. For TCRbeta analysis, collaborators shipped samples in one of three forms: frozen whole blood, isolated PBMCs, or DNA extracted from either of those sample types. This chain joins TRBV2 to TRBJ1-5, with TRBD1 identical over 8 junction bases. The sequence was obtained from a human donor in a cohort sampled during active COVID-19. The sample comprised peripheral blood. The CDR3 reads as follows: CASRDVGPGGGQPQHF. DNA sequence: TGTGCCAGCAGGGATGTTGGGCCAGGGGGCGGTCAGCCCCAGCATTTT.